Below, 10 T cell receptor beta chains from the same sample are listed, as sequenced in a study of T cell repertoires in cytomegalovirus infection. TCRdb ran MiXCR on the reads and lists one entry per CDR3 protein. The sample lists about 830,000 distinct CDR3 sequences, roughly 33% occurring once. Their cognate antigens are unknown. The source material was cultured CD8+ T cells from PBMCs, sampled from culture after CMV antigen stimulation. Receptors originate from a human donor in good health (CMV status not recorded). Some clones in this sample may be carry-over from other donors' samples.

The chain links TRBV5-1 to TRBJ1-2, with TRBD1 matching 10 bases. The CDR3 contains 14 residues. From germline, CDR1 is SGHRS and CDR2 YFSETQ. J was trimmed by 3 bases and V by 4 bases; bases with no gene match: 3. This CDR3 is CASSGTGEDYGYTF. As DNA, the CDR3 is TGCGCCAGCAGCGGGACAGGGGAGGACTATGGCTACACCTTC.

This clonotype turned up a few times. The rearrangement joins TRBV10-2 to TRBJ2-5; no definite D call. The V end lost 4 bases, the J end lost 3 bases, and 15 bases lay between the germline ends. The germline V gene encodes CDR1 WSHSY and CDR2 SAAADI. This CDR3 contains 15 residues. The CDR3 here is CASSVGRWAEETQYF. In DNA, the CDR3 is TGCGCCAGCAGTGTGGGTAGGTGGGCCGAAGAGACCCAGTACTTC.

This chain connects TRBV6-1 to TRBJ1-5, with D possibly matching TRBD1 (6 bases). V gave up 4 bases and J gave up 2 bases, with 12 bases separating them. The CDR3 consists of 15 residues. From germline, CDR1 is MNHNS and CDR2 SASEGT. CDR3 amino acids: CASSVSGAGNQPQHF. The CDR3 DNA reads TGTGCCAGCAGTGTATCGGGGGCCGGCAATCAGCCCCAGCATTTT.

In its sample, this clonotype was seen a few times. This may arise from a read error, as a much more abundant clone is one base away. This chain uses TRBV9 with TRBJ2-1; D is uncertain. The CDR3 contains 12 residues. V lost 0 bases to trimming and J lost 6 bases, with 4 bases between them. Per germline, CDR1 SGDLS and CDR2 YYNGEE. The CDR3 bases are TGTGCCAGCAGCGTAGCCCCCAATGAGCAGTTCTTC. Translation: CASSVAPNEQFF.

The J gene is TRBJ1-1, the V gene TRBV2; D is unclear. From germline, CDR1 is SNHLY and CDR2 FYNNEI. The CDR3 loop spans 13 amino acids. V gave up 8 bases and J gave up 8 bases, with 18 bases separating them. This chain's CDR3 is CASLLEPGPEAFF. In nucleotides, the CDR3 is TGTGCCAGCTTACTCGAGCCGGGCCCCGAAGCTTTCTTT.

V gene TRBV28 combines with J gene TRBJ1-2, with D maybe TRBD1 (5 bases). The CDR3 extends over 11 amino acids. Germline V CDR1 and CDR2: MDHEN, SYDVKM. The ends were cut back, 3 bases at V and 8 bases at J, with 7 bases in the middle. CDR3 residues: CASSFWGGYTF. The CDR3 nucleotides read TGTGCCAGCAGTTTCTGGGGGGGCTACACCTTC.

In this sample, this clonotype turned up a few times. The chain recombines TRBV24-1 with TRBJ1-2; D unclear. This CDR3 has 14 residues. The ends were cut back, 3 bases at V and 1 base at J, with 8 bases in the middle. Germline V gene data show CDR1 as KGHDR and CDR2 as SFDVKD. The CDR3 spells CATSDIDVNYGYTF. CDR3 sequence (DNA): TGTGCCACCAGTGATATCGACGTTAACTATGGCTACACCTTC.

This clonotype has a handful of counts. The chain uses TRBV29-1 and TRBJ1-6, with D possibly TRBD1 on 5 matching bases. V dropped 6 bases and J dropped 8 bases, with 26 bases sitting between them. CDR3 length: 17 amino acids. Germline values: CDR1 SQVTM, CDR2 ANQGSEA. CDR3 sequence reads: CSVIISPGTPYDSPLHF. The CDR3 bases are TGCAGCGTCATAATTAGTCCCGGGACCCCTTATGATTCACCCCTCCACTTT.

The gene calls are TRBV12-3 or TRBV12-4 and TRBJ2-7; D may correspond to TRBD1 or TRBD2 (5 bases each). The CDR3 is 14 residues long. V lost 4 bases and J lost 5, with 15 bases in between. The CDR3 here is CASSSLRDVDEQYV. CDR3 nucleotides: TGTGCCAGCAGTTCGTTAAGGGACGTCGACGAGCAGTACGTC.

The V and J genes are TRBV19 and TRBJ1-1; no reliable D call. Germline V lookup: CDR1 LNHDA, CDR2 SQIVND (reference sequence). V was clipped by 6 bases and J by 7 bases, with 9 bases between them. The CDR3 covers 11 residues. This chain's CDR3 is CASSTVLEAFF. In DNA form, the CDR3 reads TGTGCCAGTAGCACAGTGCTTGAAGCTTTCTTT.